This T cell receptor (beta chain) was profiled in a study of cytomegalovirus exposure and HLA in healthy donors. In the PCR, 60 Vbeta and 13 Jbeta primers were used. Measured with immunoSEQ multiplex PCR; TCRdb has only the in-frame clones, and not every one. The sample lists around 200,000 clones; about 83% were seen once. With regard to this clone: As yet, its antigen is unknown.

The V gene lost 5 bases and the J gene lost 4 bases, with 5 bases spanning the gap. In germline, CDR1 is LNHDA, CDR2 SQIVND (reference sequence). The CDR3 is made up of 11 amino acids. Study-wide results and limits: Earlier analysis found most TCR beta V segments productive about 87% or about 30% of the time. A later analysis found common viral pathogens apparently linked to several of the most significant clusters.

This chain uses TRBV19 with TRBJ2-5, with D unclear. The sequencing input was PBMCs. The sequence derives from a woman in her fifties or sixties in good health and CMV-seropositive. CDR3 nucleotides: TGTGCCAGTAGTCGTCGAGAGACCCAGTACTTC. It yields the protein CASSRRETQYF.